A selection of T cell receptor beta chains follows, all from one sample in a study of blood T cell repertoires in COVID-19. Profiled with immunoSEQ multiplex PCR; TCRdb holds only in-frame clones, not every one. The sample contains some 340,000 clones, about four fifths of which appear only once. The sequenced sample consisted of PBMCs or T cells enriched from blood (not recorded which). The receptors derive from a woman aged 50 to 65 who had recovered from COVID-19. The CDR3 runs from the conserved cysteine through the conserved F or W. The order of the fields is clone size, V gene, J gene, D gene, CDR3 protein, CDR3 DNA. D genes are given only for firm matches. A clone size is listed for some rows: how often the clone was seen (once, few, many), or a class if it is expanded.

NA	TRBV4-3	TRBJ1-2	TRBD1	CASSQEDRVSGYTF	TGCGCCAGCAGCCAAGAAGACAGGGTGTCGGGCTACACCTTC
NA	TRBV19	TRBJ1-4	NA	CASSMGGVGEKLFF	TGTGCCAGTAGTATGGGAGGGGTAGGAGAAAAACTGTTTTTT
NA	TRBV5-4	TRBJ2-1	TRBD2	CASSRGTSGGARGNEQFF	TGTGCCAGCAGCCGAGGGACTAGCGGGGGAGCCCGTGGAAATGAGCAGTTCTTC
NA	TRBV6-6	TRBJ1-2	NA	CASSQLTGSRSGGYTF	TGTGCCAGCAGTCAGTTGACAGGTTCTAGATCGGGTGGCTACACCTTC
NA	TRBV6-6	TRBJ2-1	NA	CASSYSTLAEQFF	TGTGCCAGCAGTTACTCGACGCTAGCCGAGCAGTTCTTC
NA	TRBV5-4	TRBJ2-4	NA	CASSGTSKNIQYF	TGTGCCAGCAGCGGGACATCCAAAAACATTCAGTACTTC
NA	TRBV5-1	TRBJ1-5	NA	CASSLDRVSQPQHF	TGCGCCAGCAGCTTGGACAGGGTTAGTCAGCCCCAGCATTTT
NA	TRBV19	TRBJ2-1	NA	CASSMSSPKPNEQFF	TGTGCCAGTAGTATGAGTTCGCCGAAACCCAATGAGCAGTTCTTC
few	TRBV9	TRBJ1-4	NA	CASSEDRWSEKLFF	TGTGCCAGCAGCGAAGACAGGTGGAGCGAAAAACTGTTTTTT
NA	TRBV6-5	TRBJ1-2	NA	CASSYASGGYGYTF	TGTGCCAGCAGTTACGCTTCAGGTGGCTATGGCTACACCTTC
NA	TRBV5-4	TRBJ2-3	TRBD2	CASSALAGGGIDTQYF	TGTGCCAGCAGCGCGTTGGCGGGCGGGGGGATAGATACGCAGTATTTT
NA	TRBV6-1	TRBJ1-1	NA	CASSEDEVTEAFF	TGTGCCAGCAGTGAAGATGAGGTTACTGAAGCTTTCTTT
NA	TRBV6-6	TRBJ2-7	NA	CASSNGYEQYF	TGTGCCAGCAGTAACGGGTACGAGCAGTACTTC